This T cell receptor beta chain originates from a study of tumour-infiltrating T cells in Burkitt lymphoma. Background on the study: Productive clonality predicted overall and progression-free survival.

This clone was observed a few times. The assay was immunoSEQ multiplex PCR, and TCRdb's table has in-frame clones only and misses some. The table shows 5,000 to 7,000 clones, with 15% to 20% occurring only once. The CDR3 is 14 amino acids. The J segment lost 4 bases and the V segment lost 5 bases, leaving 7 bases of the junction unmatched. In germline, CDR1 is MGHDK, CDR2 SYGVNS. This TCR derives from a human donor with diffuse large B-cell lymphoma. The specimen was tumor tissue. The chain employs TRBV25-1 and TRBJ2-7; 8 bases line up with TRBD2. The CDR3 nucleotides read TGTGCCAGCAGTTCAGCGGGGGCCGAATACGAGCAGTACTTC. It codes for CASSSAGAEYEQYF.